This TCR beta chain was identified in a study of blood T cell repertoires in COVID-19. The CDR3 has 15 residues. V was trimmed by 2 bases and J by 8 bases, leaving 19 bases between them. Germline-derived CDR1 and CDR2 are SGHRS and YFSETQ. The method was immunoSEQ multiplex PCR; TCRdb's version includes in-frame clones alone and lacks a portion of them. The table lists about 91,000 clones, about four fifths of them singletons. The rearrangement links TRBV5-1 to TRBJ1-1, with unresolved D. The sequenced sample consisted of peripheral blood. This receptor was obtained from an elderly woman with acute or convalescent COVID-19. The CDR3 spells CASSFKMGGLGEAFF. For the CDR3, the DNA is TGCGCCAGCAGCTTTAAAATGGGTGGGTTGGGCGAAGCTTTCTTT.